The T cell receptor beta chain described here comes from a study of follicular helper T cells after annual influenza vaccination. Looking at the study overall: Days 0, 7 and 28 post-vaccination were the blood draw times. Study-level findings and limits: Most later recoveries of Day 7 ICOS+CD38+ clones were ICOS-CD38- cTfh.

Comment on this clone: The target antigen is unknown. An end of the junction does not agree with germline; a read error may underlie this.

Germline V gene lookup returns CDR1 SSHAT and CDR2 FNYEAQ (reference sequence). This CDR3 spans 13 amino acids. Sequencing used immunoSEQ multiplex PCR; TCRdb keeps in-frame clones, though not all of them. Of around 5,300 clones listed, roughly 89% were seen once; the top ten hold approximately 1.5%. The time point: 2013-2014 season, 7 days after vaccination. Before and after seasonal inactivated influenza vaccination, adults gave blood for sorting CD4 subsets for sequencing. ICOS+CD38+ and ICOS-CD38- fractions were sorted from non-naive CD4+CXCR5+PD-1+ cells. Here the sequenced sample was CXCR5+ CD38- circulating T follicular helper cells from blood, taken 7 days after influenza vaccination. This sample's subset: circulating Tfh, non-naive CD4+CXCR5+PD-1+ (ICOS+CD38+ or ICOS-CD38-). The chain has TRBV7-7 and TRBJ1-1; the D gene is possibly TRBD1 (6 bases). The source of this sequence is an adult who received the influenza vaccine. The CDR3, as DNA: TGTGCTAGCAGCACAGGGTTGAACACTGAAGCTTTCTTT. Residues: CASSTGLNTEAFF.